This TCR beta chain emerged from a study of response to subunit inactivated influenza vaccine. The CDR3 covers 13 residues. V was pared by 10 bases and J by 6 bases, with 11 bases of the junction left unmatched. CDR1 and CDR2 from the germline V gene are ENHRY and SYGVKD. MiXCR, applied by TCRdb to the RT-PCR reads, yields one record per CDR3 protein. The sample lists some 570,000 distinct CDR3 sequences, roughly 12% occurring once. Another study also made use of these data, one on T cells expressing NK-cell markers. That report adds: A 5'RACE template switching approach incorporating UMIs was used to make TCR beta cDNA. The TCR beta repertoires originated in sorted CD3+CD56+NKG2C+, CD3+CD56+NKG2C- and CD3+CD56-NKG2C+ T cells. Once again these clonotypes came out on top in the CD3+CD56-NKG2C+ fraction of a few donors.

The clonotype comes from a man aged 50-60 years who received an inactivated influenza vaccine. The chain joins TRBV10-3 to TRBJ2-7; 8 bases agree with TRBD2. The material was PBMCs from blood, obtained on the day of vaccination. Written as DNA, the CDR3 is TGTGCCACCGGGGGACTAGGGTTCCGCGAGCAGTACTTC. As protein: CATGGLGFREQYF.